Below, 20 T cell receptor beta chains from the same sample are listed, as sequenced in a study of blood T cell repertoires in COVID-19. Produced via immunoSEQ multiplex PCR; TCRdb's table is partial and in-frame only. The data show roughly 230,000 clones, with roughly 85% seen just once and approximately 4% held by the top ten. Sequenced: peripheral blood. The receptors were gathered from a woman older than 75 with acute or convalescent COVID-19.

This rearrangement joins TRBV5-4 to TRBJ1-1, with a tentative D call TRBD1 (6 bases). Germline assignment: CDR1 SGHNT and CDR2 YYREEE (reference sequence). V was shortened by 5 bases and J by 6 bases, with 17 bases between the two germline ends. This CDR3 is built from 14 residues. CDR3 coding DNA: TGTGCCAGCAGGGAAGGACAGACTTCTCCTGAAGCTTTCTTT. Translated, it gives CASREGQTSPEAFF.

This clone was found many times. This sequence joins TRBV18 and TRBJ1-2; TRBD1 is a possible D gene (6 bases). Germline V gene sequence: CDR1 KGHSH, CDR2 LQKENI. The CDR3 covers 15 residues. The V gene lost 3 bases and the J gene lost 4 bases, with 15 bases spanning the gap. The CDR3: CASSPEQGQTYGYTF. The CDR3 DNA sequence: TGTGCCAGCTCACCGGAGCAAGGACAGACCTATGGCTACACCTTC.

Remarks on this clone: Other DNA sequences in this specimen translate into the identical CDR3. This sequence joins TRBV5-1 and TRBJ2-2; 7 bases are shared with TRBD1. The junction had 2 bases not matched to a gene; V was cut back by 5 bases and J by 1 base. The CDR3 totals 14 residues. Germline V lookup: CDR1 SGHRS, CDR2 YFSETQ. The CDR3 reads CASRRTGNTGELFF. The CDR3 DNA sequence: TGCGCCAGCAGGAGGACAGGGAACACCGGGGAGCTGTTTTTT.

J is TRBJ1-6 and V is TRBV5-1; D is perhaps TRBD1 (6 bases). The V gene's germline CDR1 is SGHRS and CDR2 YFSETQ. Trimming removed 5 bases from V and 4 bases from J, with 13 bases in between. This CDR3 region has 15 residues. CDR3 in DNA: TGCGCCAGCAGACCCGAACAGGGTTATAATTCACCCCTCCACTTT. Translation: CASRPEQGYNSPLHF.

The chain carries TRBV7-2 and TRBJ1-1; weak D call: TRBD1 (6 bases). This CDR3 spans 15 amino acids. Germline loops: CDR1 SGHTA, CDR2 FQGNSA. Trimming removed 2 bases from V and 0 bases from J, with 10 bases in between. CDR3 residues: CASSLFGGMNTEAFF. The CDR3 region has the DNA TGTGCCAGCAGCTTATTTGGGGGCATGAACACTGAAGCTTTCTTT. Full variable domain (outside the CDR3, taken from reference TRBV7-2 and TRBJ1-1): GAGVSQSPSNKVTEKGKDVELRCDPISGHTALYWYRQSLGQGLEFLIYFQGNSAPDKSGLPSDRFSAERTGGSVSTLTIQRTQQEDSAVYLCASSLFGGMNTEAFFGQGTRLTVV.

The rearrangement uses TRBV5-6 and TRBJ2-5; 9 nucleotides line up with TRBD1. The germline gives CDR1 SGHDT, CDR2 YYEEEE. This CDR3 is built from 16 residues. V was clipped by 3 bases and J by 5 bases; unmatched bases: 11. This chain's CDR3 is CASSSRQGGFEETQYF. The CDR3 coding sequence is TGTGCCAGCAGCTCCAGACAGGGGGGTTTTGAGGAGACCCAGTACTTC.

The chain employs TRBV29-1 and TRBJ1-2, with D possibly TRBD1 on 5 matching bases. The CDR3 consists of 12 residues. Trimming stripped 7 bases from V and 7 bases from J, with 16 bases between. Per germline, CDR1 SQVTM and CDR2 ANQGSEA. The chain's CDR3 is CSAEMLTAGYTF. The CDR3, as DNA: TGCAGCGCCGAAATGTTGACAGCTGGCTACACCTTC.

V and J are TRBV3-1 (or the pseudogene TRBV3-2) and TRBJ2-5; D perhaps matches TRBD1 (8 bases). The germline gives CDR1 LGHDT, CDR2 YNNKEL (reference sequence). The CDR3 runs 16 residues. V dropped 4 bases and J dropped 4 bases, with 19 bases sitting between them. The CDR3 is CASSLYHRGRGETQYF. CDR3 bases: TGTGCCAGCAGCCTCTACCACAGGGGGAGGGGAGAGACCCAGTACTTC.

J is TRBJ2-3 and V is TRBV11-3; weak D call: TRBD2 (9 bases). In germline, CDR1 is SGHNT, CDR2 YENEEA. V dropped 1 base and J dropped 1 base, with 18 bases sitting between them. The CDR3 has 18 amino acids. The CDR3 reads CASSLAGGLAGGTDTQYF. The CDR3 DNA reads TGTGCCAGCAGCTTAGCAGGGGGCTTAGCGGGGGGCACAGATACGCAGTATTTT.

The V gene is TRBV5-6, the J gene TRBJ2-1; D may be TRBD1 (5 bases). The CDR3 is 16 residues long. Germline CDR1 reads SGHDT; CDR2 reads YYEEEE. Trimming pared 5 bases from V and 2 bases from J, leaving 17 bases between. The CDR3 loop reads CASRLKDKLTYNEQFF. CDR3 DNA: TGTGCCAGCAGGTTAAAGGACAAATTAACCTACAATGAGCAGTTCTTC. Based on the CDR3 plus reference TRBV5-6 and TRBJ2-1, the full variable domain is DAGVTQSPTHLIKTRGQQVTLRCSPKSGHDTVSWYQQALGQGPQFIFQYYEEEERQRGNFPDRFSGHQFPNYSSELNVNALLLGDSALYLCASRLKDKLTYNEQFFGPGTRLTVL.

For this clone: Other DNA sequences in this specimen translate into the identical CDR3. The chain uses TRBV9 and TRBJ1-3; D is uncertain. CDR1 SGDLS and CDR2 YYNGEE come from the germline V gene. The V gene lost 0 bases and the J gene lost 0 bases, with 4 bases spanning the gap. The length of the CDR3 is 14 residues. The CDR3 region has the DNA TGTGCCAGCAGCGTAGGCAGCTCTGGAAACACCATATATTTT. Amino acid sequence: CASSVGSSGNTIYF.

The chain recombines TRBV19 with TRBJ2-6; D may be TRBD2 (5 bases). The CDR3 runs 14 residues. V lost 1 base to trimming and J lost 4 bases, with 5 bases between them. CDR1 and CDR2 (germline): LNHDA, SQIVND (reference sequence). The CDR3 sequence is CASSIGGGANVLTF. The CDR3 nucleotides read TGTGCCAGTAGTATAGGAGGGGGGGCCAACGTCCTGACTTTC.

The chain recombines TRBV3-1 (or the pseudogene TRBV3-2) with TRBJ2-1; D is possibly TRBD2 (5 bases). This CDR3 region has 14 residues. Germline V gene data show CDR1 as LGHDT and CDR2 as YNNKEL (reference sequence). With 0 bases removed from V and 8 bases from J, the gap between germline ends came to 11 bases. This CDR3 is CASSQDPSSDEQFF. In DNA, the CDR3 is TGTGCCAGCAGCCAAGATCCTAGCTCCGATGAGCAGTTCTTC.

This chain links TRBV7-9 with TRBJ2-5; TRBD1 agrees at 10 bases. This CDR3 has 14 residues. Germline CDR1 SEHNR, CDR2 FQNEAQ (reference sequence). V was clipped by 7 bases and J by 5 bases; unmatched bases: 7. CDR3 DNA sequence: TGTGCCAGCATAGCCGGGACAGGGGACGAGACCCAGTACTTC. Translated, it gives CASIAGTGDETQYF.

This clone was recorded only once. The V call is TRBV27, the J call TRBJ2-7; 7 nucleotides align to TRBD1. Unmatched junction bases numbered 6, after V lost 4 bases and J lost 12 bases. CDR3 length: 11 residues. Germline CDR1 and CDR2: MNHEY and SMNVEV (reference sequence). The chain's CDR3 is CASSSTGLMYF. CDR3 sequence (DNA): TGTGCCAGCAGTTCGACAGGGTTAATGTACTTC.

A note on this clone: The germline gene is not matched at one end of the junction; a read error may be the cause. The rearrangement links TRBV18 to TRBJ2-5, with D perhaps given as TRBD1 or TRBD2 (6 bases each). The CDR3 totals 16 residues. Per germline, CDR1 KGHSH and CDR2 LQKENI. The chain's CDR3 is CASSPRGPPNGVTQYF. CDR3 sequence (DNA): TGTGCCAGCTCCCCACGGGGGCCCCCGAATGGGGTGACCCAGTACTTC.

In nucleotides, the CDR3 is TGTGCCAGCACCAATCGGGGCTATGGCTACACCTTC. The encoded protein is CASTNRGYGYTF. The gene calls are TRBV2 and TRBJ1-2; D remains ambiguous. The CDR3 is 12 residues long. Germline-derived CDR1 and CDR2 are SNHLY and FYNNEI. The germline V and J ends were trimmed by 7 bases and 4 bases, with 10 bases remaining between them.

As for this clone: This same CDR3 is encoded by further DNA sequences in the sample. The chain recombines TRBV18 with TRBJ2-3, with 16 bases matching TRBD2. The CDR3 extends over 16 amino acids. V dropped 3 bases and J dropped 4; count of bases not matched to a gene: 1. Germline CDR1 and CDR2: KGHSH and LQKENI. The CDR3 protein is CASSPGLAGGPDTQYF. The CDR3 DNA reads TGTGCCAGCTCACCGGGACTAGCGGGGGGGCCAGATACGCAGTATTTT.

The chain recombines TRBV7-6 with TRBJ2-3, with 8 bases fitting TRBD2. After removal of 2 bases from V and 5 bases from J, the junction contained 6 bases not matched to a gene. The CDR3 loop spans 15 amino acids. Looked up from germline, CDR1 is SGHVS and CDR2 is FNYEAQ. The CDR3 DNA follows: TGTGCCAGCAGCTTACTGGCGGGGGGAAGAGATACGCAGTATTTT. Translation gives CASSLLAGGRDTQYF. Based on the CDR3 plus reference TRBV7-6 and TRBJ2-3, the full variable domain is GAGVSQSPRYKVTKRGQDVALRCDPISGHVSLYWYRQALGQGPEFLTYFNYEAQQDKSGLPNDRFSAERPEGSISTLTIQRTEQRDSAMYRCASSLLAGGRDTQYFGPGTRLTVL.

The gene calls are TRBV6-5 and TRBJ1-1; D ambiguous. The CDR3 runs 14 residues. V lost 4 bases and J lost 0, with 9 bases in between. Germline assignment: CDR1 MNHEY and CDR2 SVGAGI. The CDR3 nucleotides are TGTGCCAGCAGTTCTGAACACATGAACACTGAAGCTTTCTTT. This translates into CASSSEHMNTEAFF.